This TCR beta chain came from a study of technical replicates of blood from a handful of donors. V lost 2 bases and J 5 bases, leaving 10 bases between the germline ends. This CDR3 contains 13 residues. Germline CDR1 and CDR2: MNHNS and SASEGT. Clones were sequenced by immunoSEQ multiplex PCR, and TCRdb holds only the in-frame ones, with some missing. This table holds under 95,000 clones, just under 95% found once. V usage is TRBV6-1 and J usage is TRBJ2-7, with D unclear. The TCR sequence derives from a human donor in good health. The sequenced sample was T cells isolated from PBMCs. The CDR3 here is CASSETSRNEQYF. DNA for the CDR3: TGTGCCAGCAGTGAAACCTCTAGGAACGAGCAGTACTTC.